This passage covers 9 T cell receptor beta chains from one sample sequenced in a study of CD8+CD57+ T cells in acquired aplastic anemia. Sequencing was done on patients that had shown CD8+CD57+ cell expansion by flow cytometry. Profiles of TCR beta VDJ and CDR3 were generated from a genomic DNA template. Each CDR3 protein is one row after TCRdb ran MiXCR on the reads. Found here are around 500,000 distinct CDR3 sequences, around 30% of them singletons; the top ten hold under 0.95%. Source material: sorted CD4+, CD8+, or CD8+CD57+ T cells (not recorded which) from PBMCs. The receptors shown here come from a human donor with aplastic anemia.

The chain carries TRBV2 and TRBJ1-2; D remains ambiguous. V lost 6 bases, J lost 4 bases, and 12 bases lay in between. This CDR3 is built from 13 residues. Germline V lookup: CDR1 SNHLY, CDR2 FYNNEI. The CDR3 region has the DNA TGTGCCAGCAGCGAAACAGTTACCTATGGCTACACCTTC. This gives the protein CASSETVTYGYTF.

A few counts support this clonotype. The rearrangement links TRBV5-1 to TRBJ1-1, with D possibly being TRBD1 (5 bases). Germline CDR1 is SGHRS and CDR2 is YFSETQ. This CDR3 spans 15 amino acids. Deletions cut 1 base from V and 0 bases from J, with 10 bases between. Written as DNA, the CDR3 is TGCGCCAGCAGCTTGTTGAGGGGCATGAACACTGAAGCTTTCTTT. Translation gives CASSLLRGMNTEAFF.

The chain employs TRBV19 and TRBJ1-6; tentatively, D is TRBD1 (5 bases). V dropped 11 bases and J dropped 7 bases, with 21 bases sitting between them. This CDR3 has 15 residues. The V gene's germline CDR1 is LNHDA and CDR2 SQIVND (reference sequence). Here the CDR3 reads CAWSRTGTGNSPLHF. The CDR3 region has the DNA TGTGCCTGGAGTCGTACCGGGACGGGGAATTCACCCCTCCACTTT.

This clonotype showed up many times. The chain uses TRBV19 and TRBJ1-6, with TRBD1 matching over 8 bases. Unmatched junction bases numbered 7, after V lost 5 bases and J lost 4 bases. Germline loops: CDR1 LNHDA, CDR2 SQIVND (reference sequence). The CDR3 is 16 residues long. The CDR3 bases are TGTGCCAGTAGTGAGCCGCAGGGGGCGTATAATTCACCCCTCCACTTT. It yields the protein CASSEPQGAYNSPLHF.

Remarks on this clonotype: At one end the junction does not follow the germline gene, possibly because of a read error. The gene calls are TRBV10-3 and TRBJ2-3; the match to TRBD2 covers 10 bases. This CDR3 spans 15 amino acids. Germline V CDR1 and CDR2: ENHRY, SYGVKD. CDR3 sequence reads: CASSEERGGVDTQYF. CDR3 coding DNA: TGTGCCAGCAGTGAAGAGCGGGGGGGCGTAGATACGCAGTATTTT.

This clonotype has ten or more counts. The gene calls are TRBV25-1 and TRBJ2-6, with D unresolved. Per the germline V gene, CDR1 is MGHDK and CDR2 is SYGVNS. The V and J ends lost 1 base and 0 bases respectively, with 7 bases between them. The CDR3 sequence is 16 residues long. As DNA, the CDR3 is TGTGCCAGCAGTGAATTGCTGGCCTCTGGGGCCAACGTCCTGACTTTC. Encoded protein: CASSELLASGANVLTF. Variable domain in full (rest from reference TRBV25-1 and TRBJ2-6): EADIYQTPRYLVIGTGKKITLECSQTMGHDKMYWYQQDPGMELHLIHYSYGVNSTEKGDLSSESTVSRIRTEHFPLTLESARPSHTSQYLCASSELLASGANVLTFGAGSRLTVL.

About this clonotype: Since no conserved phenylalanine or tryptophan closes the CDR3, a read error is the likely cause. The CDR3 region is CASSLYRNTEAFL. In DNA form, the CDR3 reads TGTGCCAGCAGTTTGTACAGAAACACTGAAGCTTTCCTT. V and J are TRBV2 and TRBJ1-1; D gene uncertain. V dropped 5 bases and J dropped 2 bases, with 9 bases sitting between them. Germline CDR1 reads SNHLY; CDR2 reads FYNNEI. The CDR3 is 13 amino acids.

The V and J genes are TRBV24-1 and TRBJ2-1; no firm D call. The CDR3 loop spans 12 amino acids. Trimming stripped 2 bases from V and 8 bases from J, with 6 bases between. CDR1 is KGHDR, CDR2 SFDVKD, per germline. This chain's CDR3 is CATSDWYDEQFF. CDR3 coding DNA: TGTGCCACCAGTGATTGGTACGATGAGCAGTTCTTC.

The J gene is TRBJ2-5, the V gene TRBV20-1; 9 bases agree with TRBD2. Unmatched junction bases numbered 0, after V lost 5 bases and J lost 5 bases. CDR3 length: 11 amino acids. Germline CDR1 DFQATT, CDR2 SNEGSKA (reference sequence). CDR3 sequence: CSAGLAETQYF. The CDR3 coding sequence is TGCAGTGCTGGACTAGCGGAGACCCAGTACTTC.